Here is one TCR beta chain with its context. Its antigen is currently unknown. Deletions cut 6 bases from V and 2 bases from J, with 10 bases between. CDR1 is ENHRY and CDR2 is SYGVKD in the germline V gene. The CDR3 extends over 13 amino acids. The sample is drawn from a study of blood T cells in healthy people across ages. A second PCR of 7 to 11 cycles used a sample-barcoded 5' primer and a J-beta primer mix. TCRdb recomputed calls from the 5' RACE reads with MiXCR, one row per CDR3 protein. The sample includes 580,000 or so distinct CDR3 sequences, around half of them seen just once. Findings and limits, study-wide: The diversity estimates, figures obtained from one million T cells, were considered underestimates. The study lacked donor CMV status, which possibly confounded expanded clonotype changes.

The authors isolated at least 7 million PBMCs per sample. The sequence was obtained from an elderly man in good health. The V gene is TRBV10-3, the J gene TRBJ1-1, with TRBD1 as a possible D gene (6 bases). The source material was blood. The DNA of the CDR3 is TGTGCCATCAGGCAACAGGGTAACACTGAAGCTTTCTTT. Encoded protein: CAIRQQGNTEAFF.